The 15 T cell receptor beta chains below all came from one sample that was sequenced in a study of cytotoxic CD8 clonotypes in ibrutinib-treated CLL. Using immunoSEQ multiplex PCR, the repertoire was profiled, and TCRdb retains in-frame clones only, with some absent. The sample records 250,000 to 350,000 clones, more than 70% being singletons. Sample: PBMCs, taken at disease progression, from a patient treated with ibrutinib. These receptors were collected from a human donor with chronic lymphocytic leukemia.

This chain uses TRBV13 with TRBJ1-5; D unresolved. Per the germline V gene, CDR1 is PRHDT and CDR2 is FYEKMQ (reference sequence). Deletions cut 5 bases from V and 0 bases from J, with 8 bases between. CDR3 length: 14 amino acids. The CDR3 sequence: CASSHGNSNQPQHF. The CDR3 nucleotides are TGTGCCAGCAGCCACGGCAATAGCAATCAGCCCCAGCATTTT.

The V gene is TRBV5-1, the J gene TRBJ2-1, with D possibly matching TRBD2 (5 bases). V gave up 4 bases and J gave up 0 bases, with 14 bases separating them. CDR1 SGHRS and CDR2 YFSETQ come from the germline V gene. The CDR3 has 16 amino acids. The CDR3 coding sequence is TGCGCCAGCAGCCAGCGGACGGCCAGCTCCTACAATGAGCAGTTCTTC. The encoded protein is CASSQRTASSYNEQFF.

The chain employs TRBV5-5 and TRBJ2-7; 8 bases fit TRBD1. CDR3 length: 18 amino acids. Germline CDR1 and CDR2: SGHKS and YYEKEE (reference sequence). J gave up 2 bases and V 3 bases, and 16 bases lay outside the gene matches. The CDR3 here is CASSSPTGGNITPYEQYF. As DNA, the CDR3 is TGTGCCAGCAGCTCGCCCACAGGGGGTAATATTACCCCCTACGAGCAGTACTTC.

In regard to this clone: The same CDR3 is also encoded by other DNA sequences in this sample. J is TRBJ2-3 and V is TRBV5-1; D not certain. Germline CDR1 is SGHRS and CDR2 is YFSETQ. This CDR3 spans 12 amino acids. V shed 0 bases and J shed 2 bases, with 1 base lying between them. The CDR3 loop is CASSLATDTQYF. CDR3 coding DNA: TGCGCCAGCAGCTTGGCCACAGATACGCAGTATTTT. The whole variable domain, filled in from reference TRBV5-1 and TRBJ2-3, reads KAGVTQTPRYLIKTRGQQVTLSCSPISGHRSVSWYQQTPGQGLQFLFEYFSETQRNKGNFPGRFSGRQFSNSRSEMNVSTLELGDSALYLCASSLATDTQYFGPGTRLTVL.

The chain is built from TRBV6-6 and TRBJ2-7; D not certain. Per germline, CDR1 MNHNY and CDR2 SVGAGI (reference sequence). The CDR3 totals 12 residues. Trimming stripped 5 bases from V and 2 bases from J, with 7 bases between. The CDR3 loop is CASSQDAYEQYF. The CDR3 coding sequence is TGTGCCAGCAGTCAGGACGCCTACGAGCAGTACTTC.

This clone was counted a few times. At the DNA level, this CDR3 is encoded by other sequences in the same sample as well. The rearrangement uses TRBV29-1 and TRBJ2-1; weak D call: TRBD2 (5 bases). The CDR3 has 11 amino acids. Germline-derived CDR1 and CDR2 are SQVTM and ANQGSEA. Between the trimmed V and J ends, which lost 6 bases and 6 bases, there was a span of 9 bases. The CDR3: CSVDGGNEQFF. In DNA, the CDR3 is TGCAGCGTGGACGGAGGCAATGAGCAGTTCTTC.

The CDR3: CASSQDSAGSYEQYF. The CDR3 DNA follows: TGCGCCAGCAGCCAAGATAGCGCGGGGTCCTACGAGCAGTACTTC. The chain employs TRBV4-1 and TRBJ2-7; D possibly corresponds to TRBD2 (6 bases). V lost 0 bases and J 1 base, leaving 10 bases between the germline ends. Germline V CDR1 and CDR2: MGHRA, YSYEKL. This CDR3 spans 15 amino acids.

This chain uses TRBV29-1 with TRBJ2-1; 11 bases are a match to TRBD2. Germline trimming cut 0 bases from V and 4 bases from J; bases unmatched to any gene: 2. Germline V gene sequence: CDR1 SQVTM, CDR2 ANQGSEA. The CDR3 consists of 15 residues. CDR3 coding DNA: TGCAGCGTTGAAGATAGCGGGAGGGCGTACAATGAGCAGTTCTTC. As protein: CSVEDSGRAYNEQFF.

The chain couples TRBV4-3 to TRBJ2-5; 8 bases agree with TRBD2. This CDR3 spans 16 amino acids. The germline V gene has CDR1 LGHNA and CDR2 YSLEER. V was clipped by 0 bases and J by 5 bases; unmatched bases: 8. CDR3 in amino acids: CASSQDAGRAGETQYF. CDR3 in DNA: TGCGCCAGCAGCCAAGATGCCGGGAGGGCCGGGGAGACCCAGTACTTC.

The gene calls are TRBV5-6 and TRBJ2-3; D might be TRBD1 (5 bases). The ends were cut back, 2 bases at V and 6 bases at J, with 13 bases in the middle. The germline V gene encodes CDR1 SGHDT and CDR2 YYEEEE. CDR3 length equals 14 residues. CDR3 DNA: TGTGCCAGCAGCTTCAGGGTTTTCGGGGATACGCAGTATTTT. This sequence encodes CASSFRVFGDTQYF.

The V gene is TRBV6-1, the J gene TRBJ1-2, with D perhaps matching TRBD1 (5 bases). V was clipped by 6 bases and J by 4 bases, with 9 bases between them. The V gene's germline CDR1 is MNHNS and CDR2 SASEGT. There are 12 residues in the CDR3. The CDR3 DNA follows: TGTGCCAGCAGGCTAGACAGCTATGGCTACACCTTC. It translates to CASRLDSYGYTF.

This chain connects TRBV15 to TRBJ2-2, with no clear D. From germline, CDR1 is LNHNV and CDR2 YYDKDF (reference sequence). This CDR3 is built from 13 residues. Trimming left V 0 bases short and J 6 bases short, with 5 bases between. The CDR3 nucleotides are TGTGCCACCAGCAGAGATCGTGCCGGGGAGCTGTTTTTT. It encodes CATSRDRAGELFF.

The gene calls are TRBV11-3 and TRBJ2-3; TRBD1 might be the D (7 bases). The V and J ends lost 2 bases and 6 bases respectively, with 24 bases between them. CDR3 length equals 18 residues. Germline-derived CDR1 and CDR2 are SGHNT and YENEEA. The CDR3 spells CASSLRFGRGQRLDTQYF. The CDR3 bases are TGTGCCAGCAGCTTAAGGTTCGGGCGGGGACAGCGACTTGATACGCAGTATTTT.

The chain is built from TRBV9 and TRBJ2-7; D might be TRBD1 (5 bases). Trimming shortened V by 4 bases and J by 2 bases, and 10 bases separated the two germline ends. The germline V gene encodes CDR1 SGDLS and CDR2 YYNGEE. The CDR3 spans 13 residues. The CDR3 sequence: CASSPPGTYEQYF. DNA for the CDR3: TGTGCCAGCAGCCCCCCAGGGACCTACGAGCAGTACTTC.

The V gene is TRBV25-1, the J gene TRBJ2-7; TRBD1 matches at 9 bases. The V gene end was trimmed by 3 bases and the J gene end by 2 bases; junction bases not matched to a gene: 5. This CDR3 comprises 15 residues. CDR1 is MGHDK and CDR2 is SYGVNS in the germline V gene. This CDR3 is CASSDRDRDPYEQYF. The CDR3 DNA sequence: TGTGCCAGCAGTGACCGGGACAGGGATCCCTACGAGCAGTACTTC.